The 30 T cell receptor beta chains below come from one sample, sequenced in a study of shared clonotypes between healthy human individuals. The method was immunoSEQ multiplex PCR; TCRdb's version includes in-frame clones alone and lacks a portion of them. The sample yields about 470,000 clones, roughly 80% seen once. Material: PBMCs. The receptors were gathered from a woman in her thirties or forties in good health. Some clones in this sample may be carry-over from other donors' samples.

The chain couples TRBV18 to TRBJ1-3, with 7 bases aligning to TRBD1. With V trimmed by 3 bases and J by 2 bases, 10 bases remained unmatched. This CDR3 is 17 amino acids long. Germline CDR1 is KGHSH and CDR2 is LQKENI. Here the CDR3 DNA reads TGTGCCAGCTCACCTTTAGGGGACAGCGCCGCTGGAAACACCATATATTTT. Amino acid sequence: CASSPLGDSAAGNTIYF.

V and J are TRBV10-3 and TRBJ1-1; D remains unclear. In germline, CDR1 is ENHRY, CDR2 SYGVKD. CDR3 length: 16 residues. V was clipped by 0 bases and J by 0 bases, with 11 bases between them. The CDR3 DNA sequence: TGTGCCATCAGTGAGTCGATGTACAGACTGAACACTGAAGCTTTCTTT. Translation: CAISESMYRLNTEAFF.

The chain combines TRBV7-9 with TRBJ2-3; D possibly corresponds to TRBD2 (5 bases). Trimming took 3 bases from V and 1 from J, leaving 11 bases between them. The CDR3 runs 15 residues. Germline V gene data show CDR1 as SEHNR and CDR2 as FQNEAQ (reference sequence). DNA of the CDR3: TGTGCCAGCAGCTTTGAGGGAATGGGCACAGATACGCAGTATTTT. It translates to CASSFEGMGTDTQYF.

V gene TRBV28 combines with J gene TRBJ2-1, with D perhaps TRBD2 (6 bases). Germline lookup yields CDR1 MDHEN and CDR2 SYDVKM. Deletions cut 6 bases from V and 10 bases from J, with 25 bases between. The CDR3 spans 16 residues. The chain's CDR3 is CASSPAGLYRQQEQFF. CDR3 nucleotide sequence: TGTGCCAGCAGCCCCGCGGGGCTCTACCGCCAACAAGAGCAGTTCTTC.

This clone was observed once. The chain uses TRBV27 and TRBJ2-5; TRBD2 agrees at 12 bases. The end of the DNA is better explained by TRBJ2-7, so the J call may be wrong. The CDR3 is 16 residues long. The germline V gene has CDR1 MNHEY and CDR2 SMNVEV (reference sequence). The CDR3 loop reads CASSLPGLAGPYEQYF. In nucleotides, the CDR3 is TGTGCCAGCAGTTTACCCGGACTAGCGGGACCCTACGAGCAGTACTTC.

The chain is built from TRBV2 and TRBJ2-7; D possibly corresponds to TRBD2 (6 bases). Trimming took 4 bases from V and 0 from J, leaving 16 bases between them. Germline V gene data show CDR1 as SNHLY and CDR2 as FYNNEI. The CDR3 is made up of 16 amino acids. Written as DNA, the CDR3 is TGTGCCAGCAGTGGGAGCCTACGGGGGAGCTCCTACGAGCAGTACTTC. It codes for CASSGSLRGSSYEQYF.

The chain has TRBV28 and TRBJ2-3; D is undetermined. The germline gives CDR1 MDHEN, CDR2 SYDVKM. Trimming pared 4 bases from V and 6 bases from J, leaving 17 bases between. The CDR3 is 15 amino acids. CDR3 DNA sequence: TGTGCCAGCAGTTCTAATTTCTACCAGAGGGATACGCAGTATTTT. Its protein is CASSSNFYQRDTQYF. Full variable domain (rest looked up from reference TRBV28 and TRBJ2-3): DVKVTQSSRYLVKRTGEKVFLECVQDMDHENMFWYRQDPGLGLRLIYFSYDVKMKEKGDIPEGYSVSREKKERFSLILESASTNQTSMYLCASSSNFYQRDTQYFGPGTRLTVL.

The chain recombines TRBV4-1 with TRBJ1-1, with D perhaps TRBD1 (5 bases). The V end lost 4 bases, the J end lost 0 bases, and 9 bases lay between the germline ends. Germline V gene lookup returns CDR1 MGHRA and CDR2 YSYEKL. This CDR3 spans 14 amino acids. The CDR3 sequence is CASSPRVVNTEAFF. The CDR3 DNA sequence: TGCGCCAGCAGCCCCAGGGTCGTGAACACTGAAGCTTTCTTT.

V gene TRBV2 combines with J gene TRBJ2-5; perhaps D is TRBD1 or TRBD2 (6 bases each). CDR3 size: 13 residues. Germline V gives CDR1 SNHLY, CDR2 FYNNEI. Trimming cost V 4 bases and J 5 bases, with 11 bases left between them. CDR3: CASSVWGAETQYF. CDR3 coding DNA: TGTGCCAGCAGTGTTTGGGGGGCTGAGACCCAGTACTTC.

The V call is TRBV30, the J call TRBJ1-6; D is uncertain. Germline CDR1 is GTSNPN and CDR2 is SVGIG (reference sequence). Trimming pared 1 base from V and 10 bases from J, leaving 8 bases between. The CDR3 length is 12 residues. The CDR3 bases are TGTGCCTGGAGTGGGACCTCCTCACCCCTCCACTTT. It is translated as CAWSGTSSPLHF.

The CDR3 spells CAIRKGGSTDTQYF. The DNA of the CDR3 is TGTGCCATCAGGAAAGGGGGGAGCACAGATACGCAGTATTTT. The V gene is TRBV10-3, the J gene TRBJ2-3; D tentatively reads TRBD1 or TRBD2 (6 bases each). V lost 6 bases and J 0 bases, leaving 10 bases between the germline ends. This CDR3 spans 14 amino acids. Germline V lookup: CDR1 ENHRY, CDR2 SYGVKD.

The chain links TRBV30 to TRBJ2-5, with 10 nucleotides matching TRBD2. Gene TRBJ2-7 matches the end of the DNA better, so the J call may be wrong. The length of the CDR3 is 16 residues. Per the germline V gene, CDR1 is GTSNPN and CDR2 is SVGIG (reference sequence). CDR3 bases: TGTGCCTGGAGTGTAGCGCTAGCGGGAGCGGGCTACGAGCAGTACTTC. It yields the protein CAWSVALAGAGYEQYF.

This chain links TRBV5-6 with TRBJ2-5; 10 positions match TRBD1. V trimming: 5 bases; J trimming: 1 base; junction bases outside the gene matches: 8. Germline CDR1 reads SGHDT; CDR2 reads YYEEEE. This CDR3 region has 16 residues. The CDR3 sequence: CASSTGTGVVQETQYF. CDR3 nucleotides: TGTGCCAGCAGTACCGGGACAGGGGTGGTCCAAGAGACCCAGTACTTC.

CDR3 DNA: TGTGCCAGCTCACCACAGTCTTTTCTAGCGGACCAAGAGACCCAGTACTTC. It is translated as CASSPQSFLADQETQYF. This chain connects TRBV18 to TRBJ2-5; 7 bases map to TRBD2. The V gene end was trimmed by 1 base and the J gene end by 0 bases; junction bases not matched to a gene: 8. The CDR3 length is 17 residues. Per germline, CDR1 KGHSH and CDR2 LQKENI.

The CDR3 loop reads CASSVAIGNTGELFF. For the CDR3, the DNA is TGTGCCAGCAGCGTAGCTATTGGGAACACCGGGGAGCTGTTTTTT. The chain couples TRBV9 to TRBJ2-2; D ambiguous. The CDR3 contains 15 residues. Trimming shortened V by 0 bases and J by 1 base, and 7 bases separated the two germline ends. Germline V lookup: CDR1 SGDLS, CDR2 YYNGEE.

V and J are TRBV7-2 and TRBJ2-1; TRBD2 matches at 10 bases. Looked up from germline, CDR1 is SGHTA and CDR2 is FQGNSA. V dropped 4 bases and J dropped 3; count of bases not matched to a gene: 6. This CDR3 spans 16 amino acids. CDR3 sequence reads: CASSSPGLAHYNEQFF. The CDR3 DNA is TGTGCCAGCAGCTCGCCGGGACTAGCGCACTACAATGAGCAGTTCTTC. The full variable domain, with the rest looked up from reference TRBV7-2 and TRBJ2-1, is GAGVSQSPSNKVTEKGKDVELRCDPISGHTALYWYRQSLGQGLEFLIYFQGNSAPDKSGLPSDRFSAERTGGSVSTLTIQRTQQEDSAVYLCASSSPGLAHYNEQFFGPGTRLTVL.

V and J are TRBV19 and TRBJ2-7; D perhaps matches TRBD1 (6 bases). The CDR3 has 13 residues. V was shortened by 4 bases and J by 5 bases, with 12 bases between the two germline ends. Germline V gene sequence: CDR1 LNHDA, CDR2 SQIVND (reference sequence). CDR3 residues: CASSNRVVDEQYF. The CDR3 DNA follows: TGTGCCAGTAGTAACAGGGTCGTCGACGAGCAGTACTTC.

Here the CDR3 reads CASSPLSHTDTQYF. CDR3 nucleotide sequence: TGTGCCAGCTCACCCCTTTCTCACACAGATACGCAGTATTTT. The chain links TRBV18 to TRBJ2-3; the D is unclear. The V end was cut by 3 bases, the J end by 2 bases, with 9 bases between. This CDR3 is 14 amino acids long. Germline CDR1 KGHSH, CDR2 LQKENI.

The rearrangement uses TRBV5-3 and TRBJ2-2, with 7 bases aligning to TRBD2. TRBV5-3 belongs to the ORF category, with a function that is uncertain. CDR3 size: 16 residues. Losses at the gene ends were 3 bases for V and 0 bases for J; bases not matched to a gene: 5. In nucleotides, the CDR3 is TGTGCCAGAAGCTCGAGACTAGCCCCGAACACCGGGGAGCTGTTTTTT. It is translated as CARSSRLAPNTGELFF.

The rearrangement links TRBV10-3 to TRBJ2-3; D perhaps matches TRBD2 (6 bases). The CDR3 is made up of 13 amino acids. V was cut by 5 bases and J by 7 bases, with 13 bases left in between. Germline V gene data show CDR1 as ENHRY and CDR2 as SYGVKD. The CDR3 sequence: CAISTGGAYTQYF. The CDR3 DNA reads as TGTGCCATCAGTACCGGGGGAGCCTATACGCAGTATTTT.

V and J are TRBV5-1 and TRBJ2-1; D is possibly TRBD2 (5 bases). Germline assignment: CDR1 SGHRS and CDR2 YFSETQ. Trimming removed 4 bases from V and 8 bases from J, with 13 bases in between. This CDR3 region has 13 residues. The CDR3 DNA reads TGCGCCAGCAGCGAGGCCGGCGGGTATGAGCAGTTCTTC. This sequence encodes CASSEAGGYEQFF.

The gene calls are TRBV28 and TRBJ1-2; TRBD1 might be the D (6 bases). V gave up 7 bases and J gave up 7 bases, with 16 bases separating them. The CDR3 consists of 13 residues. Per germline, CDR1 MDHEN and CDR2 SYDVKM. CDR3 loop: CASTCWGAGGYTF. The DNA for the CDR3 is TGTGCCAGCACCTGCTGGGGGGCGGGTGGCTACACCTTC.

This rearrangement joins TRBV6-5 to TRBJ2-7, with D possibly matching TRBD2 (6 bases). Germline V gives CDR1 MNHEY, CDR2 SVGAGI. V lost 6 bases and J lost 1, with 10 bases in between. The CDR3 runs 13 residues. CDR3 DNA: TGTGCCAGCAGCACTAGCTGGTCCTACGAGCAGTACTTC. It translates to CASSTSWSYEQYF.

This chain links TRBV5-6 with TRBJ2-7; D is uncertain. Germline V gene sequence: CDR1 SGHDT, CDR2 YYEEEE. The V and J ends lost 3 bases and 3 bases respectively, with 7 bases between them. There are 12 residues in the CDR3. Here the CDR3 reads CASSSRNYEQYF. The DNA for the CDR3 is TGTGCCAGCAGCTCCCGAAACTACGAGCAGTACTTC. Variable domain in full (rest from reference TRBV5-6 and TRBJ2-7): DAGVTQSPTHLIKTRGQQVTLRCSPKSGHDTVSWYQQALGQGPQFIFQYYEEEERQRGNFPDRFSGHQFPNYSSELNVNALLLGDSALYLCASSSRNYEQYFGPGTRLTVT.

DNA of the CDR3: TGTGCCAGCAGGCAGCGGGATTACACAGATACGCAGTATTTT. Protein product: CASRQRDYTDTQYF. The chain is built from TRBV6-6 and TRBJ2-3, with 7 bases matching TRBD2. After removal of 6 bases from V and 2 bases from J, the junction contained 5 bases not matched to a gene. Germline V gives CDR1 MNHNY, CDR2 SVGAGI (reference sequence). This CDR3 contains 14 residues.

This clone was recorded at least ten times. V usage is TRBV4-3 and J usage is TRBJ2-7; 10 bases map to TRBD1. Trimming at V came to 4 bases and at J to 2 bases, leaving 5 bases not matched to a gene. The germline V gene has CDR1 LGHNA and CDR2 YSLEER. This CDR3 has 15 amino acids. This CDR3 reads CASSRDGTGAYEQYF. CDR3 in DNA: TGCGCCAGCAGCCGGGACGGGACAGGGGCCTACGAGCAGTACTTC.

This chain connects TRBV6-4 to TRBJ1-1; weak D call: TRBD1 (5 bases). Germline lookup yields CDR1 MRHNA and CDR2 SNTAGT. The ends were cut back, 5 bases at V and 8 bases at J, with 18 bases in the middle. CDR3 length equals 14 residues. CDR3 region: CASSLNGQSHEAFF. The CDR3 DNA reads TGTGCCAGCAGTCTAAACGGACAATCCCACGAAGCTTTCTTT.

The chain is built from TRBV19 and TRBJ1-1, with TRBD1 matching 9 bases. This CDR3 spans 14 amino acids. The germline V gene has CDR1 LNHDA and CDR2 SQIVND (reference sequence). Unmatched junction bases numbered 5, after V lost 5 bases and J lost 4 bases. The CDR3: CASSGLGQGTEAFF. The CDR3 DNA reads as TGTGCCAGTAGTGGCCTGGGACAGGGCACTGAAGCTTTCTTT.

The chain is built from TRBV19 and TRBJ1-2, with 8 bases lining up with TRBD1. CDR3 length equals 13 residues. Looked up from germline, CDR1 is LNHDA and CDR2 is SQIVND (reference sequence). Trimming removed 7 bases from V and 6 bases from J; junction bases left unmatched: 7. This chain's CDR3 is CASTRGQGDGYTF. The CDR3 DNA reads as TGTGCCAGTACCCGAGGACAGGGAGATGGCTACACCTTC.

CDR3 protein: CASSYDRFPLYEQYF. For the CDR3, the DNA is TGTGCCAGCAGCTACGACAGGTTCCCCCTCTACGAGCAGTACTTC. The chain couples TRBV6-5 to TRBJ2-7, with TRBD1 as a possible D gene (6 bases). The germline V gene has CDR1 MNHEY and CDR2 SVGAGI. Trimming left V 6 bases short and J 3 bases short, with 18 bases between. This CDR3 has 15 amino acids.